This T cell receptor beta chain was recovered during a study of cytomegalovirus exposure and HLA in healthy donors (dated by TCRdb to about 2017). The study in broad terms: The 550 to 750 repertoires of the first cohort and the approximately 130 validation repertoires were produced on the same platform, according to a later analysis. The study was designed to test whether signatures of past pathogen exposure could be identified by cataloging public T cell receptors. Besides the first cohort of under 700 subjects, a separate validation cohort made up of over 100 different subjects was used. High-throughput TCR immunosequencing, statistical association of individual TCRs with disease status, and machine learning were combined to predict cytomegalovirus infection status. Study-wide findings and limitations: The study listed 164 TCR beta chains as associated with cytomegalovirus. In vitro tests confirmed that three of the cytomegalovirus-associated TCR beta chains recognize cytomegalovirus antigens. In a later analysis, TCRs clustered in the first cohort were found to also tend to co-occur in the 130 or so validation repertoires, with 85% to 95% of cluster scores above 0. The authors suggested that the approach could potentially be extended to other disease states and immunological phenotypes. Across donors, most TCR sequences were observed very rarely, whereas some public TCRs were present in many individuals. The classifier was reported to diagnose cytomegalovirus status with high specificity and sensitivity in both the original and validation cohorts. The validation cohort had no HLA typing available for a later analysis, so co-occurrence within that cohort was assessed over all 110 or so repertoires.

Separate from the approximately 700-subject first cohort, the validation cohort of 95 to 150 subjects was the group to which the donors belonged. As for this clone: The antigen it recognizes is unknown. Base qualities were left out, and no much larger clone turns up one base away.

Libraries were constructed by the immunoSEQ multiplex PCR assay. In the paper's pipeline: A statistical classification framework was developed to diagnose cytomegalovirus status using the catalog of TCR beta chain sequences. Not all clones reach the TCRdb copy of this immuneACCESS table, which keeps in-frame sequences only. Checked studies attribute under half of the gap to unresolved V genes and leave the rest unexplained. The V and J calls and the clone size are those of that table, but D and trimming were determined from the DNA. The table for this sample lists some 45,000 clones; around 90% of them were counted only once. The ten largest clones capture roughly 5.2% of the sample. This clonotype was obtained from a man aged 18 to 30 in good health and CMV-seronegative. Sequencing used PBMCs.

The nucleotide sequence is given as TGTGCCAGCAGCTGGGCAAACACCGGGGAGCTGTTTTTT. Its protein reads: CASSWANTGELFF. Recombination connected TRBV11-2 to TRBJ2-2; the D gene lacks a confident call. The V end loses 4 bases and the J end loses 2 bases, and a stretch of 5 bases separates them. CDR3 length: 13 amino acids, cysteine to phenylalanine. The only DNA kept is the CDR3, 39 bases in frame from the first base. CDR1 and CDR2, looked up from the germline V gene, are SGHAT and FQNNGV.